This TCR beta chain comes out of a study of beta chain features in type 1 diabetes. The CDR3 spans 15 residues. V shed 5 bases and J shed 7 bases, with 21 bases lying between them. Germline V gene sequence: CDR1 SGHTA, CDR2 FQGNSA. This clone occurred once. Expressed TCRB transcripts were sequenced after all isolated RNA was converted to cDNA. Around 4 million reads per sample were averaged for naive, central memory and regulatory samples. Produced via immunoSEQ multiplex PCR; TCRdb's table is partial and in-frame only. Counted here are under 300,000 clones, roughly 30% occurring once; the ten biggest clones make up roughly 4.1%.

Source material: central memory CD4+ T cells from blood. The rearrangement uses TRBV7-2 and TRBJ2-7; maybe TRBD2 (5 bases). This sequence was found in a man under 40 in good health. CDR3 in amino acids: CASSPEGRLRSEQYF. DNA for the CDR3: TGTGCCAGCAGCCCCGAGGGAAGGCTAAGGTCGGAGCAGTACTTC.